This T cell receptor beta chain was obtained from a study of response to subunit inactivated influenza vaccine. Findings of the study overall: The authors proposed limited new T cell recruitment per seasonal influenza vaccination.

The trim removed 3 bases at V and 0 bases at J, leaving 10 bases unmatched. The CDR3 loop spans 18 amino acids. CDR1 is DFQATT, CDR2 SNEGSKA, per germline (reference sequence). TCRdb itself ran the RT-PCR reads through MiXCR, one entry per CDR3 protein. The data hold about 170,000 distinct CDR3 sequences, with about 12% observed a single time. This clonotype was seen more than once but under ten times. Its specificity is not known. These sequences were also reported in another study, on T cells expressing NK-cell markers. That paper states: As the method of synthesis, 5'RACE template switching with UMIs yielded TCR beta cDNA. Several experiments employed an anti-gamma-delta TCR antibody to confine sorting to alpha-beta TCR T cells. A few donors' CD3+CD56-NKG2C+ cells were dominated by the same clonotypes.

The input for sequencing was CD8+ T cells sorted from PBMCs, taken roughly 12 days after vaccination. The chain recombines TRBV20-1 with TRBJ2-3, with 12 nucleotides matching TRBD2. The receptor was derived from a man aged 50-59 years who received an inactivated influenza vaccine. The CDR3 is CSARGSRGLAGSTDTQYF. The CDR3 DNA follows: TGCAGTGCTAGGGGCTCCAGAGGACTAGCGGGAAGCACAGATACGCAGTATTTT.